This TCR beta chain was observed in a study of OX40 agonist ivuxolimab in advanced cancers. The CDR3 extends over 15 amino acids. Trimming pared 5 bases from V and 0 bases from J, leaving 13 bases between. The V gene's germline CDR1 is LNHDA and CDR2 SQIVND (reference sequence). Sequenced by immunoSEQ multiplex PCR; TCRdb stores in-frame clones only, minus some. In the table there are tens of thousands of clones, 85% to 90% of which are singletons. The sequences come from CD4+ or CD8+ T cells sorted from blood, collected in a trial of the OX40 agonist ivuxolimab. The origin of this receptor is an adult with an advanced solid tumor such as melanoma, head and neck, liver or kidney cancer. The chain recombines TRBV19 with TRBJ2-5; possible D gene TRBD1, 6 bases. As DNA, the CDR3 is TGTGCCAGTAGTCCAGAGGGACACCACCAAGAGACCCAGTACTTC. Protein sequence: CASSPEGHHQETQYF. The full variable domain, in which reference TRBV19 and TRBJ2-5 provide the parts outside the CDR3, is DGGITQSPKYLFRKEGQNVTLSCEQNLNHDAMYWYRQDPGQGLRLIYYSQIVNDFQKGDIAEGYSVSREKKESFPLTVTSAQKNPTAFYLCASSPEGHHQETQYFGPGTRLLVL.